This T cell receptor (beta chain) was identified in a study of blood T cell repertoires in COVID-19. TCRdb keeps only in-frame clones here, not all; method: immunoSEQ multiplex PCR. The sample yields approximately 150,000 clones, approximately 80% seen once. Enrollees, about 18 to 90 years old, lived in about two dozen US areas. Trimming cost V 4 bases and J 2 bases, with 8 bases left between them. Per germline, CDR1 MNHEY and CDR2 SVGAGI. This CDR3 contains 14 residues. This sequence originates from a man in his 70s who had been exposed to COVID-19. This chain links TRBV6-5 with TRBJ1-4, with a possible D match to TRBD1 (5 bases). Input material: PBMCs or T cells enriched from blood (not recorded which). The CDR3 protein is CASSFRATNEKLFF. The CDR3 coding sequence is TGTGCCAGCAGTTTCAGGGCGACTAATGAAAAACTGTTTTTT.